These T cell receptor beta chains were read from a single sample in a study of Ad26.COV2.S vaccination and SARS-CoV-2 variants. The table came from immunoSEQ multiplex PCR; TCRdb's copy has only in-frame clones and leaves some out. Seen here are about 480,000 clones, 70% to 90% observed once, and the top ten hold over 10%. Sequences were derived from peripheral blood, sampled in a trial of Ad26.COV2.S vaccine versus placebo. All receptors come from a person between 18 and 65 years old who received the Ad26.COV2.S COVID-19 vaccine or a placebo. The conserved cysteine and the conserved F or W are not part of the CDR3 here. Each record gives: J gene, CDR3 length, clone size, V gene, CDR3 protein. Clone size appears in some rows only: once, few, many, or a class for an expanded clone.

TRBJ2-5	13	NA	TRBV5-1	ASSSGTSGRGTQY
TRBJ2-5	16	NA	TRBV14	ASSQEGPTSGGSETQY
TRBJ1-1	13	NA	TRBV5-1	ASSLGGTKDTEAF
TRBJ2-7	10	NA	TRBV21-1	ASGNRDYEQY
TRBJ2-1	18	NA	TRBV13	ASSLEWMAPRTSSYNEQF
TRBJ1-1	11	once	TRBV6-6	ASSRLEDTEAF
TRBJ1-4	14	NA	TRBV7-9	ASSSDRAFRYEKLF
TRBJ1-1	12	NA	TRBV19	ASSREGKWAEAF
TRBJ1-1	9	once	TRBV30	AWSQGGKAF
TRBJ2-7	14	NA	TRBV6-5	ASSSPRGGRIYEQY
TRBJ2-3	15	NA	TRBV9	ASSVHRGGGDTDTQY
TRBJ1-1	13	NA	TRBV20-1	SASPPRRMNTEAF
TRBJ2-3	12	NA	TRBV20-1	SASGAGGTDTQY
TRBJ1-2	12	NA	TRBV5-8	ASSPWDRNYGYT
TRBJ2-5	13	NA	TRBV5-1	ASSLVGTAKETQY
TRBJ2-7	13	NA	TRBV6-6	ASSPGTSDSDEQY
TRBJ2-3	12	NA	TRBV5-1	ASSLGLEVGTQY
TRBJ2-1	13	NA	TRBV28	ASRQLAGGYNEQF
TRBJ2-7	11	NA	TRBV10-1	ARIHRRPYEQY
TRBJ1-2	12	NA	TRBV9	ASTASGVNYGYT
TRBJ2-2	16	few	TRBV7-9	ASSTGGFRVANTGELF
TRBJ2-5	11	NA	TRBV5-1	ASSLKGGETQY
TRBJ1-1	12	few	TRBV5-6	ASGTQGGGTEAF
TRBJ1-2	11	few	TRBV29-1	SVEARTGTGYT
TRBJ2-1	13	NA	TRBV19	ASGTHEAGGNEQF
TRBJ1-6	13	NA	TRBV19	ASNGQGGPNSPLH
TRBJ2-1	14	once	TRBV5-6	ASKLEGAYSEREQF
TRBJ2-1	15	NA	TRBV12-1	ASTLPSGKSSYNEQF
TRBJ2-3	16	once	TRBV6-2/TRBV6-3	ASSYRFGGSRSSDTQY
TRBJ2-1	12	NA	TRBV28	ASSSTSGSSEQF
TRBJ1-4	13	NA	TRBV19	ATTGSYATNEKLF
TRBJ1-1	16	NA	TRBV7-3	ASSLWGTALPMNTEAF
TRBJ1-1	15	NA	TRBV21-1	ASSKALSRTGVTEAF
TRBJ1-2	12	NA	TRBV9	ASSPTGTGYGYT
TRBJ1-2	12	once	TRBV6-2/TRBV6-3	ASSYAGARYGYT
TRBJ2-3	13	once	TRBV15	ATSRGLAVADTQY
TRBJ2-7	11	NA	TRBV6-6	ASTPWTGAEQY
TRBJ2-3	13	once	TRBV11-3	ASSPSGVSTDTQY
TRBJ1-5	12	NA	TRBV2	ASKRQTSNQPQH
TRBJ2-1	13	NA	TRBV27	ASSLQSQYNNEQF